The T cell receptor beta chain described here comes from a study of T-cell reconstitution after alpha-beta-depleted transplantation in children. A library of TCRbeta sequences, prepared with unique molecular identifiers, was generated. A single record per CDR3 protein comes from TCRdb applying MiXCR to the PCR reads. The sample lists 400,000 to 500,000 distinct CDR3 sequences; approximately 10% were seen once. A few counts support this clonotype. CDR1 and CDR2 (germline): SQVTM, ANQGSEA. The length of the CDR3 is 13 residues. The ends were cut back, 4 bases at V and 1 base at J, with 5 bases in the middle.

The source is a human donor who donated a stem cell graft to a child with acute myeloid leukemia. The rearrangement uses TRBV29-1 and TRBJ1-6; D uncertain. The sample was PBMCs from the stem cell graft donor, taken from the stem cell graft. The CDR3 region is CSVAVSYNSPLHF. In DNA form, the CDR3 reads TGCAGCGTTGCGGTTTCCTATAATTCACCCCTCCACTTT.